This TCR beta chain was captured by sequencing in a study of blood T cell repertoires in COVID-19. Study in general: COVID-19 samples from acute and convalescent phases originated in the United States, Italy and Spain. PBMCs, B-cell-depleted T cells, or T cells were the source of the cDNA or gDNA that made up the material.

Original processing notes: Quantification of nucleated cells was approximated via reference gene primer amplification. TCRdb's table, derived via immunoSEQ multiplex PCR, lists solely in-frame clones and lacks some. Clonal size and the V and J genes are those of that table, whereas D and trimming came from the DNA. The sample lists about 230,000 clones; around four fifths were seen once. The CDR3 consists of 15 residues. Trimming took off 6 bases at V and 0 bases at J, with 12 bases between the two ends. Germline V gene data show CDR1 as MNHEY and CDR2 as SVGEGT. The material sequenced was peripheral blood. The receptor was derived from a woman older than 75 with active or convalescent COVID-19. The J gene is TRBJ2-1, the V gene TRBV6-2 or TRBV6-3; D is perhaps TRBD2 (5 bases). CDR3 nucleotide sequence: TGTGCCAGCAGCTCAGCGGTTAACTCCTACAATGAGCAGTTCTTC. It translates to CASSSAVNSYNEQFF.